Listed here are 4 T cell receptor beta chains from one sample, sequenced in a study of blood T cells in healthy people across ages. A second 7 to 11 cycle PCR used barcoded and J-beta primers. One entry per CDR3 protein, called by TCRdb with MiXCR from the 5' RACE reads. This table holds 380,000 or so distinct CDR3 sequences, 45% to 60% found once. The sample was blood. The receptors derive from a man between 60 and 75 years old in good health.

V usage is TRBV20-1 and J usage is TRBJ2-7; no reliable D call. Germline assignment: CDR1 DFQATT and CDR2 SNEGSKA (reference sequence). V lost 4 bases and J 0 bases, leaving 13 bases between the germline ends. The CDR3 runs to 14 residues. The CDR3 is CSAKPGLSSYEQYF. The CDR3 DNA is TGCAGTGCTAAGCCGGGCCTCAGCTCCTACGAGCAGTACTTC.

V is TRBV29-1 and J is TRBJ1-2; 7 bases are a match to TRBD1. The CDR3 has 12 residues. With V trimmed by 6 bases and J by 6 bases, 7 bases remained unmatched. Germline CDR1 reads SQVTM; CDR2 reads ANQGSEA. Written as DNA, the CDR3 is TGCAGCGTGGGCGACAGGGCGGATGGCTACACCTTC. It specifies CSVGDRADGYTF.

This clonotype was counted a few times. The chain combines TRBV6-5 with TRBJ2-7, with no clear D. Per the germline V gene, CDR1 is MNHEY and CDR2 is SVGAGI. V was pared by 11 bases and J by 2 bases, with 16 bases between. The CDR3 extends over 13 amino acids. The CDR3 reads CAAARTATYEQYF. The CDR3 DNA is TGTGCCGCGGCCAGGACGGCCACCTACGAGCAGTACTTC.

A single count supports this clonotype. V and J are TRBV3-1 and TRBJ1-4; tentative D call: TRBD1 (5 bases). Trimming left V 4 bases short and J 4 bases short, with 16 bases between. Germline CDR1 is LGHDT and CDR2 is YNNKEL (reference sequence). CDR3 length: 16 residues. DNA of the CDR3: TGTGCCAGCAGCCGCCGAGAGACAGCCCTTAATGAAAAACTGTTTTTT. It is translated as CASSRRETALNEKLFF.